A single sample gave rise to the 17 T cell receptor beta chains below, sequenced in a study of CD8 T cells in Susac syndrome. With random hexamers, reverse transcription was performed on about 0.5 to 1 ug of RNA. One entry per CDR3 protein results from TCRdb running MiXCR on the immunoSEQ multiplex PCR reads. Altogether about 130,000 distinct CDR3 sequences are present, around 95% being singletons, with the ten largest covering 0.21%. The material sequenced was CD8+ T cells from PBMCs. These receptors were collected from a human donor with Susac syndrome.

The chain links TRBV10-3 to TRBJ2-6; D perhaps matches TRBD2 (6 bases). V was cut by 7 bases and J by 5 bases, with 9 bases left in between. This CDR3 region has 13 residues. CDR1 and CDR2 from the germline V gene are ENHRY and SYGVKD. The CDR3 nucleotides read TGTGCCATCATGGGGGACTGGGCCAACGTCCTGACTTTC. Translation gives CAIMGDWANVLTF.

V and J are TRBV6-1 and TRBJ2-3; maybe TRBD1 (6 bases). Trimming pared 4 bases from V and 5 bases from J, leaving 25 bases between. The CDR3 spans 18 residues. Germline loops: CDR1 MNHNS, CDR2 SASEGT. The CDR3 protein is CASSALQSRQVIVDTQYF. In DNA form, the CDR3 reads TGTGCCAGCAGTGCCCTTCAATCGAGACAGGTGATCGTAGATACGCAGTATTTT.

The V and J genes are TRBV12-3 or TRBV12-4 and TRBJ1-4, with no clear D. The CDR3 is 12 residues long. Trimming took off 6 bases at V and 12 bases at J, with 14 bases between the two ends. The CDR3, as DNA: TGTGCCAGCAGCCCCAACAGTCGGGAACTGTTTTTT. This codes for CASSPNSRELFF.

In this sample, this clonotype turned up once. The V call is TRBV4-1, the J call TRBJ2-7; 7 nucleotides match TRBD2. CDR3 length: 13 amino acids. In germline, CDR1 is MGHRA, CDR2 YSYEKL. V gave up 1 base and J gave up 7 bases; unmatched junction bases: 4. This CDR3 is CASSQVGGEEQYF. The CDR3 bases are TGCGCCAGCAGCCAAGTGGGGGGGGAAGAGCAGTACTTC.

The V gene is TRBV14, the J gene TRBJ1-1; possible D gene TRBD1, 5 bases. Germline CDR1 is SGHDN and CDR2 is FVKESK. With 4 bases removed from V and 5 bases from J, the gap between germline ends came to 14 bases. The CDR3 spans 14 residues. Here the CDR3 reads CASSPWGLRTEAFF. The CDR3 coding sequence is TGTGCCAGCAGCCCATGGGGCCTGAGGACTGAAGCTTTCTTT.

A single count supports this clonotype. The gene calls are TRBV7-9 and TRBJ2-1, with D hard to call. V was clipped by 1 base and J by 7 bases, with 11 bases between them. Germline lookup yields CDR1 SEHNR and CDR2 FQNEAQ (reference sequence). The CDR3 runs 14 residues. The CDR3 region has the DNA TGTGCCAGCAGCTTAGTAGTAGGATGGAATGAGCAGTTCTTC. Amino acid sequence: CASSLVVGWNEQFF.

The rearrangement joins TRBV28 to TRBJ1-1, with unresolved D. Per germline, CDR1 MDHEN and CDR2 SYDVKM. The CDR3 extends over 14 amino acids. The ends were cut back, 5 bases at V and 4 bases at J, with 14 bases in the middle. In nucleotides, the CDR3 is TGTGCCAGCAGTCTTGACGAGGAGGGCACTGAAGCTTTCTTT. Residues: CASSLDEEGTEAFF. Complete variable domain (other parts from reference TRBV28 and TRBJ1-1): DVKVTQSSRYLVKRTGEKVFLECVQDMDHENMFWYRQDPGLGLRLIYFSYDVKMKEKGDIPEGYSVSREKKERFSLILESASTNQTSMYLCASSLDEEGTEAFFGQGTRLTVV.

The chain has TRBV20-1 and TRBJ2-7, with 8 bases matching TRBD2. CDR3 length: 14 amino acids. Per germline, CDR1 DFQATT and CDR2 SNEGSKA (reference sequence). J gave up 6 bases and V 1 base, and 8 bases lay outside the gene matches. The CDR3 region has the DNA TGCAGTGCTAGAGCGGGGGGGCGGGAGTTCGAGCAGTACTTC. This gives the protein CSARAGGREFEQYF.

The chain is built from TRBV6-5 and TRBJ2-5; 13 bases match TRBD2. Germline V gene sequence: CDR1 MNHEY, CDR2 SVGAGI. The V and J ends lost 0 bases and 1 base, in that order; junction bases with no gene match: 8. The CDR3 is 19 residues long. As DNA, the CDR3 is TGTGCCAGCAGTTACTCTGGGACTAGCGGGATTCGATCCCAAGAGACCCAGTACTTC. It encodes CASSYSGTSGIRSQETQYF.

This chain joins TRBV7-9 and TRBJ1-5, with unresolved D. The CDR3 contains 19 residues. V was trimmed by 11 bases and J by 1 base, leaving 30 bases between them. Germline CDR1 reads SEHNR; CDR2 reads FQNEAQ (reference sequence). For the CDR3, the DNA is TGTGCCGACCAGCCACCCCACCAGTGGGTTCGCCGGAGCAATCAGCCCCAGCATTTT. Its translation is CADQPPHQWVRRSNQPQHF.

V is TRBV7-2 and J is TRBJ2-3; no definite D call. Per germline, CDR1 SGHTA and CDR2 FQGNSA. The CDR3 totals 12 residues. Deletions cut 2 bases from V and 2 bases from J, with 2 bases between. CDR3 DNA: TGTGCCAGCAGCTTATACACAGATACGCAGTATTTT. It specifies CASSLYTDTQYF.

The chain uses TRBV7-2 and TRBJ2-7; D not resolved. The germline V gene has CDR1 SGHTA and CDR2 FQGNSA. V was cut by 5 bases and J by 5 bases, with 10 bases left in between. The CDR3 is 12 residues long. DNA of the CDR3: TGTGCCAGCAGCCCACCCGCCGACGAGCAGTACTTC. Its protein is CASSPPADEQYF.

This sequence joins TRBV13 and TRBJ1-1, with unresolved D. This CDR3 contains 14 residues. V lost 5 bases and J 0 bases, leaving 10 bases between the germline ends. CDR1 is PRHDT, CDR2 FYEKMQ, per germline (reference sequence). The CDR3 DNA reads as TGTGCCAGCAGCCCAACGGTAGTGAACACTGAAGCTTTCTTT. Encoded protein: CASSPTVVNTEAFF.

This clonotype was recorded once. The chain employs TRBV5-8 and TRBJ2-3; 7 nucleotides agree with TRBD2. Trimming removed 4 bases from V and 2 bases from J; junction bases left unmatched: 7. Germline-derived CDR1 and CDR2 are SGHTS and YDEGEE. This CDR3 contains 15 residues. CDR3 region: CASSRGDSYTDTQYF. The CDR3 nucleotides read TGTGCCAGCAGCCGGGGGGACTCTTACACAGATACGCAGTATTTT.

This chain joins TRBV5-1 and TRBJ2-7, with 9 bases matching TRBD2. The V segment lost 1 base and the J segment 5 bases; nucleotides outside the gene matches: 7. The CDR3 consists of 15 residues. Germline CDR1 and CDR2: SGHRS and YFSETQ. DNA of the CDR3: TGCGCCAGCAGCTTGTCGCGGGGGGGCCTGAACGAGCAGTACTTC. This sequence encodes CASSLSRGGLNEQYF.

The chain uses TRBV12-3 or TRBV12-4 and TRBJ2-7; tentative D call: TRBD2 (5 bases). Between the trimmed V and J ends, which lost 8 bases and 6 bases, there was a span of 11 bases. The length of the CDR3 is 11 residues. The CDR3 DNA sequence: TGTGCCAGCGCAAAAGCGGTCGAGCAGTACTTC. Amino acid sequence: CASAKAVEQYF.

The gene calls are TRBV4-1 and TRBJ2-5, with 9 bases matching TRBD2. The CDR3 has 16 amino acids. Per the germline V gene, CDR1 is MGHRA and CDR2 is YSYEKL. V lost 2 bases to trimming and J lost 5 bases; unmatched junction nucleotides: 9. The CDR3 loop is CASSQLIGTSFETQYF. The DNA for the CDR3 is TGCGCCAGCAGCCAACTCATCGGGACTAGCTTTGAGACCCAGTACTTC.